This T cell receptor beta chain was found in a study of blood T cell repertoires in COVID-19. The V and J ends lost 1 base and 1 base respectively, with 15 bases between them. The CDR3 is made up of 18 amino acids. Germline CDR1 and CDR2: KGHDR and SFDVKD. The assay was immunoSEQ multiplex PCR, and TCRdb's table has in-frame clones only and misses some. The sample consists of 290,000 or so clones, 86% of them appearing once. The chain combines TRBV24-1 with TRBJ2-2; D is perhaps TRBD2 (6 bases). Sample: PBMCs or T cells enriched from blood (not recorded which). The TCR sequence derives from a woman between 18 and 30 years old who had recovered from COVID-19. CDR3 sequence (DNA): TGTGCCACCAGTGATTTTGTGACCCGGGACTTGAACACCGGGGAGCTGTTTTTT. It specifies CATSDFVTRDLNTGELFF.